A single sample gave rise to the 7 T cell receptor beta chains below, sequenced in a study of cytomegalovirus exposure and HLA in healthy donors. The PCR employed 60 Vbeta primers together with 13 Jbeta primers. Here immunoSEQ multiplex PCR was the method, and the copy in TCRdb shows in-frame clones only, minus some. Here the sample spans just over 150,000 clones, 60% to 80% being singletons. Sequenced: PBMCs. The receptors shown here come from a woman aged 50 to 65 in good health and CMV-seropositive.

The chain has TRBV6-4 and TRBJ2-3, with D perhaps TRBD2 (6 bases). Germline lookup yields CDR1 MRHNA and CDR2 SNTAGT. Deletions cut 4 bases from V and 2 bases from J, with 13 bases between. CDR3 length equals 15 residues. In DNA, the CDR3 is TGTGCCAGCAGTGTGCGGGGCACCCCCACAGATACGCAGTATTTT. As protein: CASSVRGTPTDTQYF.

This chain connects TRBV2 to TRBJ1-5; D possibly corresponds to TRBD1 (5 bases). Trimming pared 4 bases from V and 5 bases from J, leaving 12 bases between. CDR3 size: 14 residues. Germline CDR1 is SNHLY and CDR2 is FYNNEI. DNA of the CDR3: TGTGCCAGCAGTGGGCAGGGAGGGGATCAGCCCCAGCATTTT. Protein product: CASSGQGGDQPQHF.

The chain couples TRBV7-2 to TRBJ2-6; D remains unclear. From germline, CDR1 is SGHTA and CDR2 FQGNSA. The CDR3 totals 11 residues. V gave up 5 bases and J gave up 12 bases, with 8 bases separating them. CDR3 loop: CASSPPSVLTF. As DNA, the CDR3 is TGTGCCAGCAGCCCCCCCTCCGTCCTGACTTTC.

The CDR3 loop is CASSSGTSARKGQYF. In nucleotides, the CDR3 is TGTGCCAGCAGCTCTGGGACTAGCGCGAGAAAGGGGCAGTACTTC. This chain joins TRBV6-6 and TRBJ2-7; TRBD2 aligns across 10 bases. CDR3 length equals 15 residues. V lost 6 bases, J lost 9 bases, and 14 bases stayed unmatched. Per the germline V gene, CDR1 is MNHNY and CDR2 is SVGAGI (reference sequence).

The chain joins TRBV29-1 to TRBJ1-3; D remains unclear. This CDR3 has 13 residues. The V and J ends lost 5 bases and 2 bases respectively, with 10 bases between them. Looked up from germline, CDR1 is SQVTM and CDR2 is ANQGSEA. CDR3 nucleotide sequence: TGCAGCGTTTCCCGGGATCCTGGAAACACCATATATTTT. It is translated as CSVSRDPGNTIYF.

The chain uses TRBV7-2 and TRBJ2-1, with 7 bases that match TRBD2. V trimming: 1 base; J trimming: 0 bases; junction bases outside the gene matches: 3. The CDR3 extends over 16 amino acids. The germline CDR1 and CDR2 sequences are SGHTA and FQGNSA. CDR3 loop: CASSLVGTNSYNEQFF. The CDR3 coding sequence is TGTGCCAGCAGCTTAGTCGGGACTAACTCCTACAATGAGCAGTTCTTC.

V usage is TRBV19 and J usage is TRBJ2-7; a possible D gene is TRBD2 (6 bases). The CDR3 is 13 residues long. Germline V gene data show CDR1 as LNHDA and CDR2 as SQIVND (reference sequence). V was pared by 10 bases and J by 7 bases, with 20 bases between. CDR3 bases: TGTGCCACCTCGAATGAGCGGGTGGGAGAGCAGTACTTC. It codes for CATSNERVGEQYF.